The source of this T cell receptor (beta chain) is a study of blood T cell repertoires in COVID-19. The length of the CDR3 is 14 residues. CDR1 and CDR2 (germline): SGHNT, YENEEA. Deletions cut 3 bases from V and 1 base from J, with 4 bases between. Only in-frame clones appear in the TCRdb table, and some are missing; sequencing was by immunoSEQ multiplex PCR. The table records tens of thousands of clones, around 92% of them present only once. This clone has a single count. The rearrangement uses TRBV11-3 and TRBJ2-6; no firm D call. Specimen: peripheral blood. The receptor comes from a human donor with active COVID-19. The donor label of this sample is uncertain. This chain's CDR3 is CASSFRSGANVLTF. DNA for the CDR3: TGTGCCAGCAGCTTCCGTTCTGGGGCCAACGTCCTGACTTTC.